The entry below describes one T cell receptor beta chain. Its antigen is currently unknown. The source of the sample is a study of T-cell reconstitution after alpha-beta-depleted transplantation in children. Study results and caveats: At the one-year point after transplant, T-cell counts and TCRbeta diversity were found to come mostly from T cells that had been newly produced. About two months after transplant, alpha-beta T cells reportedly came from several hundred expanded graft clones. The study traced high day-60 TCRbeta diversity in some patients to surviving recipient T cells and thymic progenitors.

A TCRbeta library incorporating unique molecular identifiers was prepared. Using its own MiXCR run on the PCR reads, TCRdb lists one record per CDR3 protein. The sample includes about a million distinct CDR3 sequences, roughly 29% of them seen just once. The sequence came from a boy younger than two who had a stem cell transplant for SCID, so the T cells may come from the graft donor. This specimen was PBMCs, mostly from graft donor cells, taken 360 days after TCRalphabeta/CD19-depleted stem cell transplant.

In DNA, the CDR3 is TGTGCCAGCACCTTGACGCGGGGGGCCAGAAACACCGGGGAGCTGTTTTTT. Protein sequence: CASTLTRGARNTGELFF. V is TRBV7-2 and J is TRBJ2-2; 8 positions agree with TRBD2. This CDR3 is 17 amino acids long. J was trimmed by 2 bases and V by 7 bases; bases with no gene match: 12. Germline loops: CDR1 SGHTA, CDR2 FQGNSA.